Reported below is one TCR beta chain. Its antigen remains unknown. The source of the sample is a study of CD4 T cells in relation to SARS-CoV-2 and coronaviruses. About the research overall: PBMCs were cultured with antigen for roughly 10 days before TCR beta sequencing. The restricting HLA molecule for shared crossreactive spike epitopes was mapped. Regarding the study as a whole: The cross-reactivity analysis covered only spike protein, not other viral proteins.

V lost 0 bases, J lost 4 bases, and 13 bases lay in between. This CDR3 has 15 residues. CDR1 is SGDLS, CDR2 YYNGEE, per germline. Using immunoSEQ multiplex PCR, the repertoire was profiled, and TCRdb retains in-frame clones only, with some absent. The sample holds tens of thousands of clones, approximately 82% seen once. Before the COVID-19 pandemic, during about 2010-2019, CD4+ T cells were taken from unexposed donors. Isolation of CD4+ T cells took place after 10 days in culture. Unexposed-donor CD4+ T cells were probed with SARS-CoV-2 S/N and four cold-coronavirus spikes, cells permitting. The TCR was taken from a human donor in good health. The chain employs TRBV9 and TRBJ2-5; TRBD2 might be the D (5 bases). The source material was CD4+ T cells from PBMCs, cultured in vitro. The CDR3 DNA reads TGTGCCAGCAGCGTAGCTACGACTACTGGAGAGACCCAGTACTTC. Translation: CASSVATTTGETQYF.